Described below is a single TCR beta chain sequence and its context. Its target is unknown. This entry belongs to a study of cytomegalovirus exposure and HLA in healthy donors. Overall study findings and caveats: TCR beta chain V- and J-gene trimming was linked, in a later analysis, to a missense variant in DCLRE1C.

The PCR was carried out with 60 Vbeta primers and 13 Jbeta primers. Per the authors' pipeline: In a later analysis, tens of millions of unique TCR beta chains included roughly 11 million shared by two or more donors. Method: immunoSEQ multiplex PCR; TCRdb's copy keeps in-frame clones and lacks some. V and J calls and clone size follow that table, whereas D and trimming were derived from the DNA. The data hold some 150,000 clones, with around 79% observed a single time. Germline V gene sequence: CDR1 SGHVS, CDR2 FQNEAQ. The CDR3 sequence is 12 residues long. Losses at the gene ends were 11 bases for V and 8 bases for J; bases not matched to a gene: 11.

The chain is built from TRBV7-8 and TRBJ1-2, with 7 nucleotides matching TRBD1. The clonotype originates from a man aged 30 to 45 in good health and CMV-seropositive. The source material was PBMCs. CDR3 in amino acids: CAVRQGPIGYTF. The CDR3, as DNA: TGTGCCGTCCGACAGGGCCCCATAGGCTACACCTTC.